This T cell receptor beta chain was captured by sequencing in a study of blood T cell repertoires in COVID-19. Study at large: Whether acute or convalescent, the COVID-19 samples came from the United States, Italy and Spain. The analysed material was cDNA or gDNA that came from T cells, B-cell-depleted T cells, or PBMCs.

The V end lost 6 bases, the J end lost 1 base, and 9 bases lay between the germline ends. The length of the CDR3 is 13 residues. Source study methods: Reference gene primer amplification gave estimated nucleated cell counts. Libraries were prepared by immunoSEQ multiplex PCR; TCRdb keeps only in-frame clonotypes and omits some of them. V, J and clone size reflect that table, while D and trimming were determined from the DNA. This sample has 64,000 or so clones, with roughly 80% found just once. The gene calls are TRBV12-3 or TRBV12-4 and TRBJ1-1; D is unclear. The sequence came from a human donor in a cohort sampled during active COVID-19. What was sequenced was peripheral blood. The CDR3 region is CASSQTPNTEAFF. In DNA, the CDR3 is TGTGCCAGCAGCCAAACACCGAACACTGAAGCTTTCTTT.